The rows below give T cell receptor beta chains drawn from one sample of a study of cytomegalovirus exposure and HLA in healthy donors. Profiled with immunoSEQ multiplex PCR; TCRdb holds only in-frame clones, not every one. The repertoire holds about 120,000 clones, with over 60% as singletons. The material sequenced was PBMCs. The receptor set was obtained from a woman in her twenties or thirties in good health and CMV-seropositive. Each CDR3 is given with its conserved first and last residue. Each record gives: J gene, D gene, clone size, V gene, CDR3 DNA, CDR3 protein. D genes are given only for firm matches. For some rows the clone size is stated as once, few or many, or as a class when expanded; others skip it.

TRBJ2-3 TRBD2 NA TRBV4-1 TGCGCCAGCAGCCCATCGGCGGGGGGGCGGACAGATACGCAGTATTTT CASSPSAGGRTDTQYF
TRBJ2-2 NA NA TRBV7-2 TGTGCTTCCAATTCGAACACCGGGGAGCTGTTTTTT CASNSNTGELFF
TRBJ1-2 NA NA TRBV2 TGTGCCAGCAGTGATCTCGACGGGAATGGCTACACCTTC CASSDLDGNGYTF
TRBJ2-1 TRBD1 NA TRBV28 TGTGCCAGCAGAGACAGGGGGCGGGGTGAGCAGTTCTTC CASRDRGRGEQFF
TRBJ1-6 TRBD1 NA TRBV4-1 TGCGCCAGCAGCCAAGCCGGGACAGGGAATTCACCCCTCCACTTT CASSQAGTGNSPLHF
TRBJ2-2 TRBD2 NA TRBV6-5 TGTGCCAGCAGTTTCCAGCGGGGCAGCACCGGGGAGCTGTTTTTT CASSFQRGSTGELFF
TRBJ1-2 TRBD1 NA TRBV27 TGTGCCAGCAGTTTCTTTCGGGGGGACAGGGGCCCTACTACTGGCTACACCTTC CASSFFRGDRGPTTGYTF
TRBJ1-4 NA NA TRBV4-2 TGTGCCAGCAGCCAAGAAGGAGGGAGGCCTAATGAAAAACTGTTTTTT CASSQEGGRPNEKLFF
TRBJ2-3 NA NA TRBV10-3 TGTGCCATCAGTACACCTAGCACAGATACGCAGTATTTT CAISTPSTDTQYF
TRBJ2-2 NA NA TRBV6-6 TGTGCCAGCAGTCAAAACGGAGCGGTCACCGGGGAGCTGTTTTTT CASSQNGAVTGELFF
TRBJ1-1 NA NA TRBV14 TGTGCCAGCAGCCAAGCCAGGGGAAGAAACACTGAAGCTTTCTTT CASSQARGRNTEAFF
TRBJ1-5 NA NA TRBV21-1 TGTGCCAGCAGCAAGTCCTTTAATCAGCCCCAGCATTTT CASSKSFNQPQHF
TRBJ2-2 TRBD1 NA TRBV7-2 TGTGCCAGCAGCTTAGACAGGGGGAGTACCGGGGAGCTGTTTTTT CASSLDRGSTGELFF
TRBJ2-1 TRBD1 NA TRBV7-9 TGTGCCAGCAGCTTCGGGCAGGGGGCCGATGAGCAGTTCTTC CASSFGQGADEQFF
TRBJ2-2 TRBD1 few TRBV6-6 TGTGCCAGCAGTCTACAGACAGGGGGGCCTACCGGGGAGCTGTTTTTT CASSLQTGGPTGELFF
TRBJ1-3 TRBD1 NA TRBV9 TGTGCCAGCAGCCCAAGGACAGGGGCTGGAAACGCCATATATTTT CASSPRTGAGNAIYF
TRBJ2-7 TRBD1 few TRBV7-2 TGTGCCAGCAGCTCCGGGACAGGTTGGGAGTACTTC CASSSGTGWEYF
TRBJ1-2 NA many TRBV6-1 TGTGCCAGCAGACCCAGGGTTGGCTATGGCTACACCTTC CASRPRVGYGYTF
TRBJ1-1 NA NA TRBV28 TGTGCCAGCACCATAGGGGGAGTGCCAACCCCGAGTACTGAAGCTTTCTTT CASTIGGVPTPSTEAFF
TRBJ2-1 NA NA TRBV15 TGTGCCACCAGCAGAGATCGAAACGACAACAATGAGCAGTTCTTC CATSRDRNDNNEQFF
TRBJ2-2 TRBD2 NA TRBV6-5 TGTGCCAGCAGTCAGACTAGCCTGAACACCGGGGAGCTGTTTTTT CASSQTSLNTGELFF
TRBJ2-5 TRBD1 NA TRBV2 TGTGCCAGCAGTGTCAACAGGGGGCGACAAGAGACCCAGTACTTC CASSVNRGRQETQYF
TRBJ2-3 TRBD2 NA TRBV7-7 TGTGCCAGCAGCCCACGGCTAGCGGGGGGGACCGATACGCAGTATTTT CASSPRLAGGTDTQYF
TRBJ1-1 NA few TRBV6-1 TGTGCCAGCAGACCCCATATGGCAGATACTGAAGCTTTCTTT CASRPHMADTEAFF
TRBJ2-2 NA NA TRBV29-1 TGCAGCGTTGGTAGCAGGGGAAACACCGGGGAGCTGTTTTTT CSVGSRGNTGELFF
TRBJ2-5 TRBD2 NA TRBV13 TGTGCCAGCAGCTTCTCGCCGCACAGCGGGGGAGGCGAGACCCAGTACTTC CASSFSPHSGGGETQYF
TRBJ2-2 TRBD1 NA TRBV4-2 TGTGCCAGCAGCCCCGGGACAGGTCAGGACACCGGGGAGCTGTTTTTT CASSPGTGQDTGELFF
TRBJ2-5 NA NA TRBV28 TGTGCCAGCAGTTTCGGTTACAGGCGAGAGACCCAGTACTTC CASSFGYRRETQYF
TRBJ1-1 TRBD1 NA TRBV29-1 TGCAGCGTTGAGCGGGACAGGGAGAGGGAAGCTTTCTTT CSVERDREREAFF